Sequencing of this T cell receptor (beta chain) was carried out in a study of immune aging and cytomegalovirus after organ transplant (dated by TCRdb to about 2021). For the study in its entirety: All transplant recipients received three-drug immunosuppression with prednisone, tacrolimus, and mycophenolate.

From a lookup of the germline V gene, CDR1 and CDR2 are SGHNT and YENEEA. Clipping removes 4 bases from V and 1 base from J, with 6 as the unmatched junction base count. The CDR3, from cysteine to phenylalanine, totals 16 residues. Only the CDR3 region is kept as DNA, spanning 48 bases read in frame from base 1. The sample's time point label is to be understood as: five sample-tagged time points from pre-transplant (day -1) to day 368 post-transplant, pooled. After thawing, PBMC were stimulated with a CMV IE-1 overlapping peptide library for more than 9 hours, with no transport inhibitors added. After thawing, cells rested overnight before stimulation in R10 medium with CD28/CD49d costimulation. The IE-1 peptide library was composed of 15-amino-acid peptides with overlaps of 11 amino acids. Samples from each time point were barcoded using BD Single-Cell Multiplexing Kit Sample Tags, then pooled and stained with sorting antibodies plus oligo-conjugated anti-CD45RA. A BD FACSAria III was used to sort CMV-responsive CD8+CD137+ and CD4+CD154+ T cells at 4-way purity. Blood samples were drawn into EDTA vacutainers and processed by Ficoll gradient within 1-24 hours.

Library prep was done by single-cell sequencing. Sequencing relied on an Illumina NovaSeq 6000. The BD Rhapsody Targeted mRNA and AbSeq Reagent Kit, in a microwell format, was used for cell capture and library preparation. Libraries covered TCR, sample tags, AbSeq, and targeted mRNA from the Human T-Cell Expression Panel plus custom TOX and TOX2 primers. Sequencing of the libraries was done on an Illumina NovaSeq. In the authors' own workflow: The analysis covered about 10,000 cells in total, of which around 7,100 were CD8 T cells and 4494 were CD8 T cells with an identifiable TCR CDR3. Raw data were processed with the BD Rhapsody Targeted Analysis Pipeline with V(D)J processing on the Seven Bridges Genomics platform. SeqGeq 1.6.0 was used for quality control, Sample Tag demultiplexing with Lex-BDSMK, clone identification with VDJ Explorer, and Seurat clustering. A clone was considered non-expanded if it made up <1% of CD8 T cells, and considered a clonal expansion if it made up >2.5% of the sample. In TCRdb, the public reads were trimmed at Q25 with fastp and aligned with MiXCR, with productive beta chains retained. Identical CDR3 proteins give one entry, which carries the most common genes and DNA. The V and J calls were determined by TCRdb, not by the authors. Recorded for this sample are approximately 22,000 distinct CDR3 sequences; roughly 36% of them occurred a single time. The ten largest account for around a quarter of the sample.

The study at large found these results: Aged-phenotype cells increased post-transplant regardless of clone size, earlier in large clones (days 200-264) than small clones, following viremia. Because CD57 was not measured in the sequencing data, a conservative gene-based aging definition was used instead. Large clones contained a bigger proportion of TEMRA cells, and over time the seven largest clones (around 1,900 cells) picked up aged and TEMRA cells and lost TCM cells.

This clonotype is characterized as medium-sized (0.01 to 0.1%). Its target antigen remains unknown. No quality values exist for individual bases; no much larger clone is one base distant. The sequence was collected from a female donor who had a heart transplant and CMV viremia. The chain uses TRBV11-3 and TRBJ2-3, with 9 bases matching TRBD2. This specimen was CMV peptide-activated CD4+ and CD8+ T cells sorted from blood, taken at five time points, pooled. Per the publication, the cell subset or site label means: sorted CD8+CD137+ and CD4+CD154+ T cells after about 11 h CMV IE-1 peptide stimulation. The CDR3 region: CASSSTGGRGTDTQYF. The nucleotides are TGTGCCAGCAGCTCCACCGGCGGGAGGGGCACAGATACGCAGTATTTT.